A selection of T cell receptor beta chains follows, all from one sample in a study of CD8+CD57+ T cells in acquired aplastic anemia. One entry per CDR3 protein, called by TCRdb with MiXCR from the reads. The table lists about 220,000 distinct CDR3 sequences, about 37% of them singletons. The specimen sequenced was sorted CD4+, CD8+, or CD8+CD57+ T cells (not recorded which) from PBMCs. These receptors originate from a human donor in good health, serving as a control. The CDR3 runs from the conserved cysteine through the conserved F or W. Each record gives: CDR3 length, D gene, clone size, V gene, J gene, CDR3 DNA, CDR3 protein. A D gene is named only where the DNA matches it firmly. Expanded clones get a size class; other rows say once, few or many, or leave the size out.

CDR3 length: 14
D gene: NA
clone size: few
V gene: TRBV30
J gene: TRBJ1-6
CDR3 DNA: TGTGCCTGGAGTGGCGACGGGGGGAATTCACCCCTCCACTTT
CDR3 protein: CAWSGDGGNSPLHF

CDR3 length: 14
D gene: NA
clone size: many
V gene: TRBV4-2
J gene: TRBJ1-6
CDR3 DNA: TGTGCCAGCAGCCAACGGGGACCAGGTTCACCCCTCCACTTT
CDR3 protein: CASSQRGPGSPLHF

CDR3 length: 16
D gene: TRBD1
clone size: NA
V gene: TRBV4-2
J gene: TRBJ1-2
CDR3 DNA: TGTGCCAGCAGCCGAGAAAATACAGGGGTTTACTATGGCTACACCTTC
CDR3 protein: CASSRENTGVYYGYTF

CDR3 length: 15
D gene: TRBD1
clone size: many
V gene: TRBV19
J gene: TRBJ2-1
CDR3 DNA: TGTGCCAGTAGTATTGACAGGGGGGAAAACTATGAGCAGTTCTTC
CDR3 protein: CASSIDRGENYEQFF

CDR3 length: 15
D gene: NA
clone size: NA
V gene: TRBV3-1
J gene: TRBJ1-2
CDR3 DNA: TGTGCCAGCAGCCCCCCCTTCGGAGGGGACTATGGCTACACCTTC
CDR3 protein: CASSPPFGGDYGYTF

CDR3 length: 16
D gene: NA
clone size: NA
V gene: TRBV10-1
J gene: TRBJ1-3
CDR3 DNA: TGCGCCAGCAGTTTGGGGCCCGGGACGTCTGGAAACACCATATATTTT
CDR3 protein: CASSLGPGTSGNTIYF

CDR3 length: 13
D gene: NA
clone size: many
V gene: TRBV7-8
J gene: TRBJ2-5
CDR3 DNA: TGTGCCAGCAGCTCCTCCGCTCGGGAGACCCAGTACTTC
CDR3 protein: CASSSSARETQYF

CDR3 length: 13
D gene: NA
clone size: many
V gene: TRBV19
J gene: TRBJ1-4
CDR3 DNA: TGTGCCAGTAGTACAGGATTTGGAGAAAAACTGTTTTTT
CDR3 protein: CASSTGFGEKLFF

CDR3 length: 15
D gene: TRBD2
clone size: NA
V gene: TRBV24-1
J gene: TRBJ2-1
CDR3 DNA: TGTGCCACCAGTGGAACTAGCGGGATTTTCGATGAGCAGTTCTTC
CDR3 protein: CATSGTSGIFDEQFF

CDR3 length: 12
D gene: NA
clone size: NA
V gene: TRBV9
J gene: TRBJ2-1
CDR3 DNA: TGTGCCAGCAGCGTAGCAGGTATCGAGCAGTTCTTC
CDR3 protein: CASSVAGIEQFF

CDR3 length: 15
D gene: TRBD1
clone size: NA
V gene: TRBV15
J gene: TRBJ1-2
CDR3 DNA: TGTGCCACCAGCACCTGGACAGGGGGCAACTATGGCTACACCTTC
CDR3 protein: CATSTWTGGNYGYTF

CDR3 length: 14
D gene: TRBD1
clone size: NA
V gene: TRBV20-1
J gene: TRBJ1-1
CDR3 DNA: TGCAGTGCTAGGCCCGGGACAGAGAACACTGAAGCTTTCTTT
CDR3 protein: CSARPGTENTEAFF

CDR3 length: 13
D gene: NA
clone size: NA
V gene: TRBV7-9
J gene: TRBJ2-3
CDR3 DNA: TGTGCCAGCAGCTTAAGGGCGGCAGATACGCAGTATTTT
CDR3 protein: CASSLRAADTQYF

CDR3 length: 15
D gene: TRBD1
clone size: NA
V gene: TRBV15
J gene: TRBJ2-7
CDR3 DNA: TGTGCCACCAGCAGCCTCGGACAGGGCACCTACGAGCAGTACTTC
CDR3 protein: CATSSLGQGTYEQYF

CDR3 length: 19
D gene: TRBD2
clone size: NA
V gene: TRBV19
J gene: TRBJ2-3
CDR3 DNA: TGTGCCAGTAGTATAGGACTAGCGGGGGGCCATGGAAGCACAGATACGCAGTATTTT
CDR3 protein: CASSIGLAGGHGSTDTQYF

CDR3 length: 13
D gene: NA
clone size: many
V gene: TRBV4-1
J gene: TRBJ1-2
CDR3 DNA: TGCGCCAGCAGCCAAGAAATCAGGGGCGGCTACACCTTC
CDR3 protein: CASSQEIRGGYTF

CDR3 length: 19
D gene: TRBD2
clone size: few
V gene: TRBV6-2/TRBV6-3
J gene: TRBJ2-7
CDR3 DNA: TGTGCCAGCAGTTACTCCCAGTACAGACCCGGGACTAGGTCCTACGAGCAGTACTTC
CDR3 protein: CASSYSQYRPGTRSYEQYF

CDR3 length: 11
D gene: NA
clone size: NA
V gene: TRBV5-6
J gene: TRBJ1-2
CDR3 DNA: TGTGCCAGCAGCTTGGTAGGGGGCTACACCTTC
CDR3 protein: CASSLVGGYTF

CDR3 length: 16
D gene: NA
clone size: NA
V gene: TRBV2
J gene: TRBJ1-3
CDR3 DNA: TGTGCCAGCAGTGAACTATTCCAAAGCGGGGGAAACACCATATATTTT
CDR3 protein: CASSELFQSGGNTIYF

CDR3 length: 12
D gene: NA
clone size: few
V gene: TRBV10-3
J gene: TRBJ2-4
CDR3 DNA: TGTGCCATCAGTGAGTCGAGAAACATTCAGTACTTC
CDR3 protein: CAISESRNIQYF

CDR3 length: 15
D gene: NA
clone size: many
V gene: TRBV4-1
J gene: TRBJ2-7
CDR3 DNA: TGCGCCAGCAGCCTCAGGGCCCTCGTCCCCTACGAGCAGTACTTC
CDR3 protein: CASSLRALVPYEQYF

CDR3 length: 14
D gene: NA
clone size: NA
V gene: TRBV7-9
J gene: TRBJ1-1
CDR3 DNA: TGTGCCAGCAGCCGGAAAGAGGGAAACACTGAAGCTTTCTTT
CDR3 protein: CASSRKEGNTEAFF

CDR3 length: 13
D gene: NA
clone size: few
V gene: TRBV12-3/TRBV12-4
J gene: TRBJ2-5
CDR3 DNA: TGTGCCAGCAGTTTCTCCCGCCCGGAGACCCAGTACTTC
CDR3 protein: CASSFSRPETQYF

CDR3 length: 13
D gene: NA
clone size: few
V gene: TRBV30
J gene: TRBJ2-2
CDR3 DNA: TGTGCTTCATCAGGGGTCTTCACCGGGGAGCTGTTTTTT
CDR3 protein: CASSGVFTGELFF

CDR3 length: 11
D gene: NA
clone size: few
V gene: TRBV2
J gene: TRBJ2-7
CDR3 DNA: TGTGCCAGCAGGGAAATAGGCGAGCAGTACTTC
CDR3 protein: CASREIGEQYF

CDR3 length: 13
D gene: NA
clone size: NA
V gene: TRBV19
J gene: TRBJ2-1
CDR3 DNA: TGTGCCAGTAGTACTCGGGTGGCGTGGGAGCAGTTCTTC
CDR3 protein: CASSTRVAWEQFF

CDR3 length: 12
D gene: TRBD1
clone size: NA
V gene: TRBV19
J gene: TRBJ1-2
CDR3 DNA: TGTGCCAGTAGTCGGTCGGACAGGGTCTACACCTTC
CDR3 protein: CASSRSDRVYTF

CDR3 length: 13
D gene: NA
clone size: NA
V gene: TRBV12-3/TRBV12-4
J gene: TRBJ1-2
CDR3 DNA: TGTGCCAGCACAACCGGGGCCCCCGTTGGCTACACCTTC
CDR3 protein: CASTTGAPVGYTF

CDR3 length: 12
D gene: NA
clone size: NA
V gene: TRBV5-1
J gene: TRBJ2-1
CDR3 DNA: TGCGCCAGCAGCGATAATTACAATGAGCAGTTCTTC
CDR3 protein: CASSDNYNEQFF

CDR3 length: 18
D gene: NA
clone size: NA
V gene: TRBV4-2
J gene: TRBJ2-6
CDR3 DNA: TGTGCCAGCAGCAGCCCCCGGGACGGAGGACCTGGGGCCAACGTCCTGACTTTC
CDR3 protein: CASSSPRDGGPGANVLTF

CDR3 length: 14
D gene: NA
clone size: NA
V gene: TRBV12-5
J gene: TRBJ1-1
CDR3 DNA: TGTGCTAGTGGTATCAATACCTTGAACACTGAAGCTTTCTTT
CDR3 protein: CASGINTLNTEAFF

CDR3 length: 13
D gene: NA
clone size: NA
V gene: TRBV29-1
J gene: TRBJ2-3
CDR3 DNA: TGCAGCGTTGAACCCCCGGGCACAGATACGCAGTATTTC
CDR3 protein: CSVEPPGTDTQYF

CDR3 length: 15
D gene: NA
clone size: NA
V gene: TRBV5-4
J gene: TRBJ2-2
CDR3 DNA: TGTGCCAGCAGCCCTTCCCCCCCCTTCACCGGGGAGCTGTTTTTT
CDR3 protein: CASSPSPPFTGELFF

CDR3 length: 15
D gene: NA
clone size: NA
V gene: TRBV19
J gene: TRBJ2-1
CDR3 DNA: TGTGCCAGTAGTCTTGAGGGCAGCTCCTACAATGAGCAGTTCTTC
CDR3 protein: CASSLEGSSYNEQFF

CDR3 length: 12
D gene: NA
clone size: NA
V gene: TRBV2
J gene: TRBJ2-1
CDR3 DNA: TGTGCCAGCACACGGCAGTACAATGAGCAGTTCTTC
CDR3 protein: CASTRQYNEQFF

CDR3 length: 17
D gene: NA
clone size: NA
V gene: TRBV18
J gene: TRBJ1-5
CDR3 DNA: TGTGCCAGCTCCCCCGAGACGGGACGATTTATGGATCAGCCCCAGCATTTT
CDR3 protein: CASSPETGRFMDQPQHF

CDR3 length: 12
D gene: NA
clone size: many
V gene: TRBV2
J gene: TRBJ2-7
CDR3 DNA: TGTGCCAGCAGTGATAACCGGGGAGAGCAGTACTTC
CDR3 protein: CASSDNRGEQYF

CDR3 length: 15
D gene: TRBD1
clone size: NA
V gene: TRBV7-7
J gene: TRBJ2-7
CDR3 DNA: TGTGCTAGCAGCGAAGGGGACAGGGGGACCTACGAGCAGTACTTC
CDR3 protein: CASSEGDRGTYEQYF

CDR3 length: 15
D gene: NA
clone size: many
V gene: TRBV24-1
J gene: TRBJ1-2
CDR3 DNA: TGTGCCACCAGTGATTTTGGGGGGAGGGGCTATGGCTACACCTTC
CDR3 protein: CATSDFGGRGYGYTF

CDR3 length: 16
D gene: TRBD1
clone size: many
V gene: TRBV24-1
J gene: TRBJ2-5
CDR3 DNA: TGTGCCACCAGTGATCCCACACAGCCGGGACAGGGAAGGGTATACTTC
CDR3 protein: CATSDPTQPGQGRVYF

CDR3 length: 13
D gene: NA
clone size: many
V gene: TRBV7-9
J gene: TRBJ2-3
CDR3 DNA: TGTGCCAGCAGCTTACGGAACACAGATACGCAGTATTTT
CDR3 protein: CASSLRNTDTQYF

CDR3 length: 17
D gene: TRBD1
clone size: many
V gene: TRBV19
J gene: TRBJ1-4
CDR3 DNA: TGTGCCAGTAAGTCCCCCCCGGGACAGGCAACTAATGAAAAACTGTTTTTT
CDR3 protein: CASKSPPGQATNEKLFF

CDR3 length: 19
D gene: TRBD1
clone size: NA
V gene: TRBV11-2
J gene: TRBJ2-4
CDR3 DNA: TGTGCCAGCAGCTTAGCCTCCGGGACAGGGGCTTTAGCCAAAAACATTCAGTACTTC
CDR3 protein: CASSLASGTGALAKNIQYF

CDR3 length: 13
D gene: NA
clone size: many
V gene: TRBV25-1
J gene: TRBJ1-2
CDR3 DNA: TGTGCCAGCAGTGAATCAAGTGGGGGGAGTTTAACCTTC
CDR3 protein: CASSESSGGSLTF

CDR3 length: 13
D gene: NA
clone size: NA
V gene: TRBV29-1
J gene: TRBJ1-1
CDR3 DNA: TGCAGCGAAGACCGGGCCTCGAACACTGAAGCTCTCTTT
CDR3 protein: CSEDRASNTEALF